This TCR beta chain derives from a study of T-cell memory formation after mild COVID-19. Study details: TCR clustering was largely donor specific. Regarding the study as a whole: Largely, contracting CD4+ clones fell within CM and EM, and contracting CD8+ clones within EMRA. The pre-infection memory compartment contained some responding clones, suggesting cross-reactive memory joined.

This clonotype was counted a few times. Its antigen is not known. Using its own MiXCR run on the 5' RACE reads, TCRdb lists one record per CDR3 protein. The sample has roughly 100,000 distinct CDR3 sequences, around 15% seen once. The V and J ends lost 2 bases and 6 bases, in that order; junction bases with no gene match: 8. The CDR3 loop spans 16 amino acids. The V gene's germline CDR1 is SGHTA and CDR2 FQGTGA. The sample comprised PBMCs or a T cell subset sorted from them (not recorded which). This sequence originates from an adult woman who had mild COVID-19 (a few samples of this study predate the infection). Cell type and time point are not known. This sequence joins TRBV7-3 and TRBJ2-1; 9 bases map to TRBD2. In DNA form, the CDR3 reads TGTGCCAGCAGCTTAGGCGGCGGGAGGGCCACCAATGAGCAGTTCTTC. Amino acids: CASSLGGGRATNEQFF.